The 4 T cell receptor beta chains presented below share a single source sample, sequenced in a study of blood T cell repertoires in COVID-19. TCRdb keeps only in-frame clones here, not all; method: immunoSEQ multiplex PCR. The sample records around 70,000 clones, about 86% being singletons. What was sequenced was peripheral blood. Source of these receptors: a man in his fifties or sixties with acute or convalescent COVID-19.

CDR3 DNA sequence: TGTGCCAGCAGCTACGAGAAAATCTATGGCTACACCTTC. It encodes CASSYEKIYGYTF. V gene TRBV9 combines with J gene TRBJ1-2; no reliable D call. Germline CDR1 is SGDLS and CDR2 is YYNGEE. Trimming stripped 4 bases from V and 4 bases from J, with 11 bases between. The CDR3 totals 13 residues.

The V call is TRBV7-8, the J call TRBJ2-1, with D possibly TRBD1 on 6 matching bases. CDR1 is SGHVS and CDR2 is FQNEAQ in the germline V gene. Trimming took 3 bases from V and 2 from J, leaving 11 bases between them. The CDR3 has 15 amino acids. CDR3 protein: CASSFTQGTYNEQFF. In DNA, the CDR3 is TGTGCCAGCAGCTTTACTCAGGGGACCTACAATGAGCAGTTCTTC.

The chain links TRBV9 to TRBJ2-7; TRBD1 aligns across 10 bases. The CDR3 is 14 residues long. V lost 1 base and J lost 5; bases outside the gene matches: 3. Germline V CDR1 and CDR2: SGDLS, YYNGEE. The CDR3 nucleotides are TGTGCCAGCAGCGTATTGACAGGGGGCGACGAGCAGTACTTC. It yields the protein CASSVLTGGDEQYF.

To note about this clone: One end of the junction varies from germline; a read error may be responsible. The rearrangement uses TRBV7-7 and TRBJ2-1; TRBD2 aligns across 14 bases. Germline V gene lookup returns CDR1 SSHAT and CDR2 FNYEAQ (reference sequence). The CDR3 loop spans 18 amino acids. The CDR3 loop reads CASSLAVTTSGGEGEQFF. CDR3 sequence (DNA): TGTGCTAGCAGCTTAGCGGTTACGACTAGCGGGGGGGAGGGTGAGCAGTTCTTC.